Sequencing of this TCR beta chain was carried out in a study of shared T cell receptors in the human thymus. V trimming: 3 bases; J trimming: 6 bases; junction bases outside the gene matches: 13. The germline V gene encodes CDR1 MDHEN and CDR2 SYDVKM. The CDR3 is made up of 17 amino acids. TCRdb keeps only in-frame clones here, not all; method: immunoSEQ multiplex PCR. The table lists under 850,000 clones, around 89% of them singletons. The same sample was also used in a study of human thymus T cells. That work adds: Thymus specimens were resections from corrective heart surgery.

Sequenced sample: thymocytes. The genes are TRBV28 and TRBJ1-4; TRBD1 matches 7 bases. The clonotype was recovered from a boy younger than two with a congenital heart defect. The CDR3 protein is CASSLTQEGAGYEKLFF. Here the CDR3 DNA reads TGTGCCAGCAGTTTGACCCAAGAGGGGGCCGGATATGAAAAACTGTTTTTT.